The next 32 T cell receptor beta chains were all read from a single sample in a study of T cell responses to AZD1222 COVID-19 vaccine. Using immunoSEQ multiplex PCR, the repertoire was profiled, and TCRdb retains in-frame clones only, with some absent. The sample shows around 100,000 clones, roughly 88% of them seen only once. The source was peripheral blood, collected 28 days after the second AZD1222 dose. These receptors originate from an adult who received the AZD1222 COVID-19 vaccine.

The chain couples TRBV11-2 to TRBJ1-2; TRBD1 matches at 8 bases. V lost 0 bases to trimming and J lost 7 bases; unmatched junction nucleotides: 4. The germline V gene encodes CDR1 SGHAT and CDR2 FQNNGV. The CDR3 spans 14 residues. For the CDR3, the DNA is TGTGCCAGCAGCTTAGACCGGACAGGGAGTGGCTACACCTTC. Residues: CASSLDRTGSGYTF.

The gene calls are TRBV28 and TRBJ1-1; D not certain. Germline V lookup: CDR1 MDHEN, CDR2 SYDVKM. The CDR3 has 14 amino acids. The germline V and J ends were trimmed by 6 bases and 2 bases, with 13 bases remaining between them. This CDR3 reads CASSLHDRNTEAFF. The CDR3 DNA follows: TGTGCCAGCAGCCTACACGATAGAAACACTGAAGCTTTCTTT.

The rearrangement joins TRBV4-3 to TRBJ2-7; 7 bases align to TRBD1. V trimming: 4 bases; J trimming: 0 bases; junction bases outside the gene matches: 6. The CDR3 sequence is 15 residues long. Germline CDR1 LGHNA, CDR2 YSLEER. The CDR3 spells CASSPGQLASYEQYF. The CDR3, as DNA: TGCGCCAGCAGCCCGGGACAGCTCGCCTCCTACGAGCAGTACTTC.

The chain employs TRBV29-1 and TRBJ1-1; D perhaps matches TRBD1 (5 bases). This CDR3 has 14 amino acids. V was clipped by 4 bases and J by 0 bases, with 12 bases between them. Per the germline V gene, CDR1 is SQVTM and CDR2 is ANQGSEA. In DNA form, the CDR3 reads TGCAGCGTTGCTCGGACAAACATGAACACTGAAGCTTTCTTT. This encodes CSVARTNMNTEAFF. Together with reference TRBV29-1 and TRBJ1-1, the CDR3 gives the full variable domain: SAVISQKPSRDICQRGTSLTIQCQVDSQVTMMFWYRQQPGQSLTLIATANQGSEATYESGFVIDKFPISRPNLTFSTLTVSNMSPEDSSIYLCSVARTNMNTEAFFGQGTRLTVV.

The V call is TRBV29-1, the J call TRBJ2-3; TRBD2 matches 8 bases. Germline-derived CDR1 and CDR2 are SQVTM and ANQGSEA. The CDR3 totals 13 residues. With V trimmed by 3 bases and J by 4 bases, 3 bases remained unmatched. For the CDR3, the DNA is TGCAGCGTTGATCGGGGGGGCTCAGATACGCAGTATTTT. It translates to CSVDRGGSDTQYF.

This chain uses TRBV6-1 with TRBJ2-5, with D possibly called TRBD1 or TRBD2 (7 bases each). Germline V CDR1 and CDR2: MNHNS, SASEGT. This CDR3 is built from 16 residues. V lost 0 bases, J lost 9 bases, and 20 bases lay in between. CDR3: CASSEAGGRGGWSQYF. The CDR3 DNA reads TGTGCCAGCAGTGAAGCGGGTGGCAGGGGGGGCTGGTCCCAGTACTTC.

The gene calls are TRBV5-1 and TRBJ2-5; no firm D call. Trimming took 6 bases from V and 5 from J, leaving 8 bases between them. CDR1 is SGHRS, CDR2 YFSETQ, per germline. The CDR3 runs to 11 residues. For the CDR3, the DNA is TGCGCCAGCACCTGGGCGGAGACCCAGTACTTC. Translated, it gives CASTWAETQYF.

The rearrangement uses TRBV7-2 and TRBJ1-2; no clear D gene. The CDR3 covers 13 residues. Germline CDR1 and CDR2: SGHTA and FQGNSA. V was shortened by 1 base and J by 5 bases, with 8 bases between the two germline ends. CDR3 sequence: CASSLGGEYGYTF. The CDR3 nucleotides read TGTGCCAGCAGCTTAGGTGGTGAATATGGCTACACCTTC.

The chain links TRBV6-1 to TRBJ1-1, with TRBD1 as a possible D gene (5 bases). The CDR3 is 12 residues long. The V and J ends lost 1 base and 8 bases respectively, with 8 bases between them. CDR1 MNHNS and CDR2 SASEGT come from the germline V gene. The DNA for the CDR3 is TGTGCCAGCAGTGAAGGGACAATGGAAGCTTTCTTT. Its translation: CASSEGTMEAFF.

The chain links TRBV9 to TRBJ1-3; D uncertain. The V end lost 4 bases, the J end lost 5 bases, and 7 bases lay between the germline ends. This CDR3 is built from 12 residues. Germline V gene lookup returns CDR1 SGDLS and CDR2 YYNGEE. CDR3 protein: CASSPDRNTIYF. As DNA, the CDR3 is TGTGCCAGCAGCCCAGATAGAAACACCATATATTTT.

This chain links TRBV10-3 with TRBJ1-3, with D perhaps matching TRBD1 (5 bases). From germline, CDR1 is ENHRY and CDR2 SYGVKD. The V and J ends lost 11 bases and 4 bases respectively, with 21 bases between them. The CDR3 is made up of 15 amino acids. CDR3 residues: CAAGGDRSSGNTIYF. The CDR3 region has the DNA TGTGCCGCCGGGGGAGATCGGAGCTCAGGAAACACCATATATTTT.

This clone was picked up one time. The chain links TRBV9 to TRBJ2-2, with 14 nucleotides matching TRBD2. Germline-derived CDR1 and CDR2 are SGDLS and YYNGEE. This CDR3 contains 19 residues. The V gene end was trimmed by 5 bases and the J gene end by 0 bases; junction bases not matched to a gene: 9. The CDR3 reads CASRPSRLAGGTNTGELFF. CDR3 coding DNA: TGTGCCAGCAGGCCATCGAGACTAGCGGGGGGGACGAACACCGGGGAGCTGTTTTTT.

In this sample, this clone turned up a few times. The V gene is TRBV21-1, the J gene TRBJ1-6; whether TRBD1, the table's D call, matches the DNA was not checked. TRBV21-1 is given as a pseudogene. The CDR3 covers 14 residues. The CDR3 nucleotides are TGTGCCAGCAGCAGGGACAGGCGGGATTCACCCCTCCACTTT. Its translation: CASSRDRRDSPLHF.

V is TRBV6-5 and J is TRBJ1-5, with no clear D. The CDR3 has 13 residues. V lost 10 bases and J 2 bases, leaving 12 bases between the germline ends. Germline CDR1 is MNHEY and CDR2 is SVGAGI. CDR3 nucleotides: TGTGCCATCCAGCGAGAGGGCAATCAGCCCCAGCATTTT. Encoded protein: CAIQREGNQPQHF.

CDR3 sequence reads: CASSGSGQGAWETQYF. The CDR3 DNA follows: TGTGCCAGCAGCGGCTCCGGACAGGGGGCGTGGGAGACCCAGTACTTC. The chain recombines TRBV9 with TRBJ2-5, with 11 positions matching TRBD1. CDR3 length: 16 amino acids. The germline CDR1 and CDR2 sequences are SGDLS and YYNGEE. V shed 3 bases and J 5 bases; nucleotides not matched to a gene: 9.

V and J are TRBV6-2 or TRBV6-3 and TRBJ1-5, with D perhaps TRBD1 (5 bases). This CDR3 has 15 amino acids. From germline, CDR1 is MNHEY and CDR2 SVGEGT. Trimming removed 0 bases from V and 4 bases from J, with 10 bases in between. In nucleotides, the CDR3 is TGTGCCAGCAGTTACTCGAGACAGTTAAATCAGCCCCAGCATTTT. Translation: CASSYSRQLNQPQHF.

The chain joins TRBV5-4 to TRBJ2-3, with D hard to call. The length of the CDR3 is 13 residues. V was shortened by 0 bases and J by 6 bases, with 8 bases between the two germline ends. Germline V CDR1 and CDR2: SGHNT, YYREEE (reference sequence). CDR3 DNA: TGTGCCAGCAGCTTGGCTTCAAGGGATACGCAGTATTTT. Translated: CASSLASRDTQYF.

The rearrangement uses TRBV4-3 and TRBJ1-5; D is uncertain. Looked up from germline, CDR1 is LGHNA and CDR2 is YSLEER. V was shortened by 0 bases and J by 1 base, with 4 bases between the two germline ends. The CDR3 runs to 14 residues. The CDR3 nucleotides read TGCGCCAGCAGCCAAGAGATGAGCAATCAGCCCCAGCATTTT. Translation gives CASSQEMSNQPQHF.

J is TRBJ1-1 and V is TRBV6-5; 9 bases map to TRBD1. CDR1 and CDR2 (germline): MNHEY, SVGAGI. The V and J ends lost 11 bases and 6 bases, in that order; junction bases with no gene match: 16. The CDR3 is made up of 15 amino acids. The CDR3 sequence: CACYRMGQGRPEAFF. The CDR3 bases are TGTGCCTGCTACAGGATGGGACAGGGCAGGCCTGAAGCTTTCTTT.

The genes are TRBV29-1 and TRBJ1-1; D gene unclear. Per the germline V gene, CDR1 is SQVTM and CDR2 is ANQGSEA. The CDR3 runs 13 residues. Trimming stripped 4 bases from V and 0 bases from J, with 9 bases between. The CDR3 sequence: CSVVGSVNTEAFF. The CDR3 nucleotides read TGCAGCGTTGTAGGGTCGGTGAACACTGAAGCTTTCTTT. The variable domain in full, completed from reference TRBV29-1 and TRBJ1-1, reads SAVISQKPSRDICQRGTSLTIQCQVDSQVTMMFWYRQQPGQSLTLIATANQGSEATYESGFVIDKFPISRPNLTFSTLTVSNMSPEDSSIYLCSVVGSVNTEAFFGQGTRLTVV.

The CDR3 here is CASPPRGIIANTEAFF. Written as DNA, the CDR3 is TGTGCCAGTCCCCCCAGGGGAATTATAGCGAACACTGAAGCTTTCTTT. The chain has TRBV19 and TRBJ1-1; the D gene is possibly TRBD1 (6 bases). The V and J ends lost 8 bases and 1 base respectively, with 20 bases between them. The CDR3 spans 16 residues. CDR1 LNHDA and CDR2 SQIVND come from the germline V gene (reference sequence).

The gene calls are TRBV7-2 and TRBJ2-7; D unresolved. CDR3 length: 11 amino acids. The V gene lost 5 bases and the J gene lost 3 bases, with 5 bases spanning the gap. Germline values: CDR1 SGHTA, CDR2 FQGNSA. CDR3 coding DNA: TGTGCCAGCAGCGGGCACTACGAGCAGTACTTC. Its protein product is CASSGHYEQYF. Full variable domain (remainder filled in from reference TRBV7-2 and TRBJ2-7): GAGVSQSPSNKVTEKGKDVELRCDPISGHTALYWYRQSLGQGLEFLIYFQGNSAPDKSGLPSDRFSAERTGGSVSTLTIQRTQQEDSAVYLCASSGHYEQYFGPGTRLTVT.

The chain couples TRBV7-9 to TRBJ1-5; 10 nucleotides agree with TRBD1. The germline gives CDR1 SEHNR, CDR2 FQNEAQ (reference sequence). The CDR3 has 16 amino acids. V was clipped by 5 bases and J by 1 base; unmatched bases: 5. The CDR3 region has the DNA TGTGCCAGCAGCCTGGGGACAGGGGTGAGCAATCAGCCCCAGCATTTT. It yields the protein CASSLGTGVSNQPQHF.

The CDR3: CASSFAGTGNEKLFF. The CDR3 DNA follows: TGTGCCAGCAGTTTCGCCGGGACAGGGAATGAAAAACTGTTTTTT. The rearrangement links TRBV28 to TRBJ1-4; TRBD1 matches at 9 bases. The V segment lost 3 bases and the J segment 5 bases; nucleotides outside the gene matches: 4. Germline V gene sequence: CDR1 MDHEN, CDR2 SYDVKM. This CDR3 spans 15 amino acids.

This chain links TRBV18 with TRBJ2-7, with D perhaps TRBD1 (7 bases). The CDR3 contains 16 residues. The germline V and J ends were trimmed by 6 bases and 1 base, with 19 bases remaining between them. CDR1 and CDR2 (germline): KGHSH, LQKENI. The CDR3: CASSPPQGGRSYEQYF. The DNA of the CDR3 is TGTGCCAGCTCGCCCCCGCAGGGGGGACGATCCTACGAGCAGTACTTC.

The chain carries TRBV6-2 or TRBV6-3 and TRBJ2-7, with a tentative D call TRBD2 (6 bases). Germline V gene lookup returns CDR1 MNHEY and CDR2 SVGEGT. The V and J ends lost 5 bases and 0 bases respectively, with 14 bases between them. The CDR3 is made up of 15 amino acids. This chain's CDR3 is CASSIGGASSYEQYF. The CDR3 bases are TGTGCCAGCAGTATAGGAGGGGCGAGCTCCTACGAGCAGTACTTC.

The rearrangement links TRBV19 to TRBJ2-5; D is unresolved. V was trimmed by 3 bases and J by 3 bases, leaving 14 bases between them. The CDR3 runs 15 residues. Looked up from germline, CDR1 is LNHDA and CDR2 is SQIVND (reference sequence). CDR3 nucleotide sequence: TGTGCCAGTAGTATTGGTGGCACGCGGAAAGAGACCCAGTACTTC. It codes for CASSIGGTRKETQYF.

This clone was observed a few times. CDR3 loop: CASSLFGVSGFMNTEAFF. CDR3 sequence (DNA): TGCGCCAGCAGCTTGTTTGGGGTATCGGGGTTTATGAACACTGAAGCTTTCTTT. V gene TRBV5-1 combines with J gene TRBJ1-1; D is unresolved. Trimming cost V 1 base and J 0 bases, with 19 bases left between them. The CDR3 is 18 amino acids. Germline loops: CDR1 SGHRS, CDR2 YFSETQ.

V is TRBV7-9 and J is TRBJ1-4, with D perhaps matching TRBD1 (6 bases). Trimming cost V 4 bases and J 4 bases, with 10 bases left between them. The germline gives CDR1 SEHNR, CDR2 FQNEAQ (reference sequence). The CDR3 extends over 14 amino acids. In DNA, the CDR3 is TGTGCCAGCAGCTCGACAGGAGATAATGAAAAACTGTTTTTT. Its translation is CASSSTGDNEKLFF.

This chain uses TRBV7-3 with TRBJ1-1, with D unresolved. Germline V gene sequence: CDR1 SGHTA, CDR2 FQGTGA. This CDR3 has 12 amino acids. Trimming cost V 3 bases and J 5 bases, with 7 bases left between them. CDR3 sequence: CASSFSGTEAFF. The CDR3 DNA reads TGTGCCAGCAGCTTTTCGGGGACTGAAGCTTTCTTT.

The V and J genes are TRBV10-3 and TRBJ1-3; 9 positions match TRBD1. There are 17 residues in the CDR3. CDR1 and CDR2 from the germline V gene are ENHRY and SYGVKD. V lost 0 bases to trimming and J lost 2 bases; unmatched junction nucleotides: 5. The CDR3 coding sequence is TGTGCCATCAGTGAGTCAGGGGACAGGGCAGCTGGAAACACCATATATTTT. Its translation is CAISESGDRAAGNTIYF.

The V and J genes are TRBV4-3 and TRBJ2-7; no definite D call. The CDR3 covers 15 residues. CDR1 is LGHNA, CDR2 YSLEER, per germline. Trimming took off 3 bases at V and 3 bases at J, with 15 bases between the two ends. The CDR3 DNA is TGCGCCAGCAGCCAGGATAAGGGTGCTTTCTACGAGCAGTACTTC. Amino acid sequence: CASSQDKGAFYEQYF.